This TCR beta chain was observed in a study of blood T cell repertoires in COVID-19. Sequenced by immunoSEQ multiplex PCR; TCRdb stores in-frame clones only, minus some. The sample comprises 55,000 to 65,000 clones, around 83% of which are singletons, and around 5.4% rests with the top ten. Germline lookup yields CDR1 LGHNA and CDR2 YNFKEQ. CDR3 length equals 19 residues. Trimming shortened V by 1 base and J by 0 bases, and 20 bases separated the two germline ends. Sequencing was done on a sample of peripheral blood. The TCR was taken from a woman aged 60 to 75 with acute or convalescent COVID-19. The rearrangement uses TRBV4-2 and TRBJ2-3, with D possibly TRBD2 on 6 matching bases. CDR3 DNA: TGTGCCAGCAGCCAAGCCCCCCGGGGAGCGGGCACTAGCACAGATACGCAGTATTTT. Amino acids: CASSQAPRGAGTSTDTQYF.